The sample holds a few counts of the clone carrying this TCR beta chain. Its specificity is unknown. CDR1 MGHRA and CDR2 YSYEKL come from the germline V gene. V was shortened by 1 base and J by 8 bases, with 9 bases between the two germline ends. The length of the CDR3 is 13 residues. The data stem from a study of cytomegalovirus exposure and HLA in healthy donors. Vbeta (60) and Jbeta (13) primers were used in the PCR. Measured with immunoSEQ multiplex PCR; TCRdb has only the in-frame clones, and not every one. The sample consists of 150,000 to 200,000 clones, 60% to 80% of them appearing once. The study's findings and limits: What TCR beta sequences reportedly achieved was accurate prediction of HLA-A and HLA-B alleles in most subjects. Later analysis identified 15,000 to 20,000 TCR beta sequences associated with HLA alleles, using a false discovery rate threshold of 0.05.

The J gene is TRBJ2-1, the V gene TRBV4-1; weak D call: TRBD2 (5 bases). The TCR sequence derives from a man aged 18-30 years in good health and CMV-seropositive. The sequencing input was PBMCs. CDR3 in DNA: TGCGCCAGCAGCCAAGTGTTGGGAGATGAGCAGTTCTTC. Protein sequence: CASSQVLGDEQFF.